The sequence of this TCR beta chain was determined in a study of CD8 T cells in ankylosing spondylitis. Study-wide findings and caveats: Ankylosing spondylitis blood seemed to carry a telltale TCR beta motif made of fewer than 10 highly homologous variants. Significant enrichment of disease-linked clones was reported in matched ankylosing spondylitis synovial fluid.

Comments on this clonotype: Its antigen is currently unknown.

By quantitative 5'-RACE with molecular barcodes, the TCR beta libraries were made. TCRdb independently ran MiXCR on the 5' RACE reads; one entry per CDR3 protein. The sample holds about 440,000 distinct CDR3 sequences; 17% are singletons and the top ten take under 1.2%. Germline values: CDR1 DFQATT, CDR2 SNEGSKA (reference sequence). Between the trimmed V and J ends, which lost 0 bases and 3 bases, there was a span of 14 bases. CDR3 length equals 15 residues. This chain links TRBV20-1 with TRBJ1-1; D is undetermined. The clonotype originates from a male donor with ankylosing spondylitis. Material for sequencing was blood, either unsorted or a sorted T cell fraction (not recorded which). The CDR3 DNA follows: TGCAGTGCTAGAGATCGGCCAGCCTTCTACACTGAAGCTTTCTTT. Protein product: CSARDRPAFYTEAFF.